This is a list of T cell receptor beta chains from one sample in a study of control samples from healthy donors and cancer patients. Clones were read by immunoSEQ multiplex PCR, and TCRdb kept only the in-frame ones, dropping some. Of 120,000 to 150,000 clones listed, around 85% are singletons. Specimen: blood. These receptors came from a woman in her 30s in good health. CDR3s include the opening cysteine and the closing phenylalanine or tryptophan. The D gene is left open where the match is weak. Rows may omit the clone size; those that give it use once, few, many or a size class.

CDR3: CASSPPPGPQFF; DNA: TGTGCCAGCAGTCCTCCTCCGGGGCCTCAGTTCTTC; size: NA; V: TRBV6-5; J: TRBJ2-1; D: NA
CDR3: CASSLDPIADQETQYF; DNA: TGTGCCAGCAGCTTAGATCCTATAGCGGATCAAGAGACCCAGTACTTC; size: NA; V: TRBV11-2; J: TRBJ2-5; D: NA
CDR3: CASKLTGELFF; DNA: TGTGCCAGCAAGTTGACCGGGGAGCTGTTTTTT; size: NA; V: TRBV11-2; J: TRBJ2-2; D: NA
CDR3: CASSAGSGEKLFF; DNA: TGCGCCAGCAGTGCGGGGTCGGGTGAAAAACTGTTTTTT; size: NA; V: TRBV5-1; J: TRBJ1-4; D: NA
CDR3: CASSLEGGSYNEQFF; DNA: TGCGCCAGCAGCTTGGAGGGGGGATCCTACAATGAGCAGTTCTTC; size: NA; V: TRBV5-1; J: TRBJ2-1; D: NA
CDR3: CSVERTVNTEAFF; DNA: TGCAGCGTTGAACGTACGGTCAACACTGAAGCTTTCTTT; size: NA; V: TRBV29-1; J: TRBJ1-1; D: NA
CDR3: CASRRAGDNNQPQHF; DNA: TGTGCCAGCAGACGGGCCGGGGACAACAATCAGCCCCAGCATTTT; size: NA; V: TRBV2; J: TRBJ1-5; D: NA
CDR3: CASSLEGWDQPQHF; DNA: TGTGCCAGCAGCTTGGAGGGCTGGGATCAGCCCCAGCATTTT; size: NA; V: TRBV5-5; J: TRBJ1-5; D: NA
CDR3: CASSDSGSGPQETQYF; DNA: TGCGCCAGCAGTGACAGTGGTAGCGGACCTCAAGAGACCCAGTACTTC; size: NA; V: TRBV10-1; J: TRBJ2-5; D: NA
CDR3: CASSPPGTQETQYF; DNA: TGTGCCAGCTCACCACCCGGCACCCAAGAGACCCAGTACTTC; size: NA; V: TRBV18; J: TRBJ2-5; D: NA
CDR3: CASSLTSDTEAFF; DNA: TGTGCCAGTAGTTTGACGTCAGACACTGAAGCTTTCTTT; size: NA; V: TRBV19; J: TRBJ1-1; D: NA
CDR3: CASSLVQPQHF; DNA: TGTGCCAGCAGCTTGGTTCAGCCCCAGCATTTT; size: NA; V: TRBV7-9; J: TRBJ1-5; D: NA
CDR3: CAISEENTDRAGNTIYF; DNA: TGTGCCATCAGTGAGGAGAATACGGACAGGGCTGGAAACACCATATATTTT; size: once; V: TRBV10-3; J: TRBJ1-3; D: TRBD1
CDR3: CASITLAGGPNEQFF; DNA: TGCGCCAGCATAACTCTAGCGGGAGGGCCCAATGAGCAGTTCTTC; size: NA; V: TRBV10-1; J: TRBJ2-1; D: TRBD2
CDR3: CASSKEGDTEAFF; DNA: TGTGCCAGCTCAAAGGAGGGGGACACTGAAGCTTTCTTT; size: NA; V: TRBV18; J: TRBJ1-1; D: NA
CDR3: CASSFGAGGTGELFF; DNA: TGTGCCAGCAGCTTCGGAGCGGGAGGCACCGGGGAGCTGTTTTTT; size: NA; V: TRBV7-3; J: TRBJ2-2; D: TRBD2
CDR3: CASSPILEGAYGYTF; DNA: TGTGCCAGCTCACCAATATTAGAGGGAGCCTATGGCTACACCTTC; size: NA; V: TRBV18; J: TRBJ1-2; D: NA
CDR3: CASRERVGYEQYF; DNA: TGTGCCAGTAGAGAAAGGGTTGGTTACGAGCAGTACTTC; size: NA; V: TRBV19; J: TRBJ2-7; D: NA